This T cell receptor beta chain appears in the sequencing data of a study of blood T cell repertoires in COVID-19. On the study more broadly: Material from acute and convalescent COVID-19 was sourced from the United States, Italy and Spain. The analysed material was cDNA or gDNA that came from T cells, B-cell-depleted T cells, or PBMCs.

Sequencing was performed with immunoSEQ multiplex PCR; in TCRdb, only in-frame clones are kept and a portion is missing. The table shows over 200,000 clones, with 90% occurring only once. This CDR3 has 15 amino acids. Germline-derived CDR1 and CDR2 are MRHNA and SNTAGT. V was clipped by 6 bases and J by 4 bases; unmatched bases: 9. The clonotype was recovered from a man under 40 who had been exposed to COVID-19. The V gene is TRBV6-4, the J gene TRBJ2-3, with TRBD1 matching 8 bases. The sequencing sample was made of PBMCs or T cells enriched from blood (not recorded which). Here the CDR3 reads CASRRDRWGADTQYF. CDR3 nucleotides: TGTGCCAGCAGGAGGGACAGGTGGGGCGCAGATACGCAGTATTTT.